This passage covers 24 T cell receptor beta chains from one sample sequenced in a study of Ad26.COV2.S vaccination and SARS-CoV-2 variants. Profiled with immunoSEQ multiplex PCR; TCRdb holds only in-frame clones, not every one. This table has 380,000 or so clones, around nine tenths appearing once. Treatment defined: about 20 received Ad26.COV2.S at low or high dose, single or two shots; several received placebo; per-sample allocation not given. The samples date from day 63 after the first vaccine or placebo injection. The sample in question was peripheral blood, obtained in a trial of Ad26.COV2.S vaccine versus placebo. These receptors all stem from a person between 18 and 65 years old who received the Ad26.COV2.S COVID-19 vaccine or a placebo.

The chain employs TRBV9 and TRBJ2-7, with 11 nucleotides matching TRBD1. Losses at the gene ends were 3 bases for V and 4 bases for J; bases not matched to a gene: 3. This CDR3 is 14 amino acids long. CDR1 and CDR2 from the germline V gene are SGDLS and YYNGEE. The CDR3 DNA follows: TGTGCCAGCAGCGCCGGGACAGGGGGGTACGAGCAGTACTTC. Translation: CASSAGTGGYEQYF.

V is TRBV12-3 or TRBV12-4 and J is TRBJ1-1, with 8 bases matching TRBD1. V dropped 7 bases and J dropped 6; count of bases not matched to a gene: 7. The CDR3 runs to 13 residues. CDR3 loop: CASTLDRASEAFF. The CDR3, as DNA: TGTGCCAGCACTTTGGACAGGGCCTCTGAAGCTTTCTTT.

The chain recombines TRBV9 with TRBJ1-6; a possible D gene is TRBD1 (5 bases). The CDR3 totals 13 residues. Trimming cost V 3 bases and J 7 bases, with 8 bases left between them. Germline V gene sequence: CDR1 SGDLS, CDR2 YYNGEE. CDR3 residues: CASSGGDNSPLHF. For the CDR3, the DNA is TGTGCCAGCAGCGGAGGGGACAATTCACCCCTCCACTTT.

The chain combines TRBV27 with TRBJ2-7; a weak D match, TRBD2 (5 bases). V lost 4 bases, J lost 3 bases, and 16 bases lay in between. This CDR3 spans 15 amino acids. Germline CDR1 reads MNHEY; CDR2 reads SMNVEV (reference sequence). CDR3 DNA sequence: TGTGCCAGCAGTTCCCGCCCGGGGAACCACTACGAGCAGTACTTC. Translated: CASSSRPGNHYEQYF.

This chain joins TRBV2 and TRBJ1-2, with D unresolved. The germline V gene encodes CDR1 SNHLY and CDR2 FYNNEI. The CDR3 has 12 residues. V lost 1 base and J 3 bases, leaving 3 bases between the germline ends. CDR3 sequence (DNA): TGTGCCAGCAGTGAAGGGGACTATGGCTACACCTTC. It translates to CASSEGDYGYTF.

The rearrangement uses TRBV5-8 and TRBJ2-7, with no clear D. The V end lost 0 bases, the J end lost 3 bases, and 7 bases lay between the germline ends. The CDR3 is made up of 13 amino acids. Germline CDR1 reads SGHTS; CDR2 reads YDEGEE. The CDR3 bases are TGTGCCAGCAGCTTGGACACCTTCTACGAGCAGTACTTC. Amino acid sequence: CASSLDTFYEQYF.

The genes are TRBV5-1 and TRBJ2-3; D unresolved. The CDR3 totals 12 residues. V lost 0 bases to trimming and J lost 5 bases, with 4 bases between them. Per the germline V gene, CDR1 is SGHRS and CDR2 is YFSETQ. In DNA form, the CDR3 reads TGCGCCAGCAGCTTGGAATTAGATACGCAGTATTTT. Protein sequence: CASSLELDTQYF. Complete variable domain (other parts from reference TRBV5-1 and TRBJ2-3): KAGVTQTPRYLIKTRGQQVTLSCSPISGHRSVSWYQQTPGQGLQFLFEYFSETQRNKGNFPGRFSGRQFSNSRSEMNVSTLELGDSALYLCASSLELDTQYFGPGTRLTVL.

The chain carries TRBV7-8 and TRBJ1-5; 11 nucleotides agree with TRBD1. From germline, CDR1 is SGHVS and CDR2 FQNEAQ. The CDR3 spans 15 residues. With V trimmed by 4 bases and J by 7 bases, 6 bases remained unmatched. CDR3 nucleotides: TGTGCCAGCAGCTGGACAGGGGGCTTTGGACAGCCCCAGCATTTT. It specifies CASSWTGGFGQPQHF.

In regard to this clone: This CDR3 is also generated by other DNA sequences in the sample. V usage is TRBV29-1 and J usage is TRBJ1-2; weak D call: TRBD1 (6 bases). Germline V gene lookup returns CDR1 SQVTM and CDR2 ANQGSEA. The CDR3 spans 16 residues. V was shortened by 5 bases and J by 6 bases, with 25 bases between the two germline ends. The CDR3 DNA is TGCAGCGTTTTGGTTCCGTATGAACAGGGAAAAGATGGCTACACCTTC. Protein sequence: CSVLVPYEQGKDGYTF.

The gene calls are TRBV28 and TRBJ2-3; no firm D call. The CDR3 runs 11 residues. In germline, CDR1 is MDHEN, CDR2 SYDVKM. V was trimmed by 6 bases and J by 2 bases, leaving 3 bases between them. The CDR3 reads CASSLTDTQYF. CDR3 nucleotide sequence: TGTGCCAGCAGCCTCACAGATACGCAGTATTTT.

The chain links TRBV11-2 to TRBJ2-1; TRBD2 matches 11 bases. The CDR3 is made up of 18 amino acids. Germline CDR1 is SGHAT and CDR2 is FQNNGV. V lost 5 bases and J lost 5; bases outside the gene matches: 14. This CDR3 is CASSPNFATSGADNEQFF. For the CDR3, the DNA is TGTGCCAGCAGCCCGAATTTCGCGACTAGCGGGGCTGACAATGAGCAGTTCTTC.

The genes are TRBV19 and TRBJ2-3, with TRBD1 matching over 9 bases. After removal of 2 bases from V and 3 bases from J, the junction contained 6 bases not matched to a gene. The CDR3 extends over 16 amino acids. The germline gives CDR1 LNHDA, CDR2 SQIVND (reference sequence). CDR3 in DNA: TGTGCCAGTAGTATATTCACAGGGGGCATTACAGATACGCAGTATTTT. It translates to CASSIFTGGITDTQYF.

The gene calls are TRBV9 and TRBJ1-6; 8 nucleotides match TRBD1. This CDR3 has 14 amino acids. Unmatched junction bases numbered 4, after V lost 1 base and J lost 10 bases. Germline loops: CDR1 SGDLS, CDR2 YYNGEE. The CDR3 sequence: CASSVKDRVSPLHF. The CDR3, as DNA: TGTGCCAGCAGCGTAAAGGACAGGGTCTCACCCCTCCACTTT. Full variable domain (rest looked up from reference TRBV9 and TRBJ1-6): DSGVTQTPKHLITATGQRVTLRCSPRSGDLSVYWYQQSLDQGLQFLIQYYNGEERAKGNILERFSAQQFPDLHSELNLSSLELGDSALYFCASSVKDRVSPLHFGNGTRLTVT.

V is TRBV15 and J is TRBJ2-3; D is possibly TRBD1 (5 bases). The CDR3 has 17 amino acids. Between the trimmed V and J ends, which lost 0 bases and 4 bases, there was a span of 17 bases. In germline, CDR1 is LNHNV, CDR2 YYDKDF (reference sequence). CDR3 amino acids: CATSRDGQGLFADTQYF. Written as DNA, the CDR3 is TGTGCCACCAGCAGAGATGGCCAGGGTCTTTTTGCAGATACGCAGTATTTT.

The rearrangement uses TRBV14 and TRBJ1-2; D uncertain. Germline V lookup: CDR1 SGHDN, CDR2 FVKESK. V dropped 0 bases and J dropped 2 bases, with 7 bases sitting between them. The CDR3 is 14 amino acids. The CDR3 DNA sequence: TGTGCCAGCAGCCAAGATACAACGAACTATGGCTACACCTTC. Translation: CASSQDTTNYGYTF.

There are a few counts of this clone. The chain couples TRBV4-3 to TRBJ1-5; D is unclear. The CDR3 has 19 amino acids. With 0 bases removed from V and 6 bases from J, the gap between germline ends came to 24 bases. Germline assignment: CDR1 LGHNA and CDR2 YSLEER. In DNA form, the CDR3 reads TGCGCCAGCAGCCAAGATTATATTAAAGGGCTTACTGCGGGTCAGCCCCAGCATTTT. The encoded protein is CASSQDYIKGLTAGQPQHF.

The genes are TRBV27 and TRBJ2-7; 16 bases line up with TRBD2. J lost 2 bases, V lost 4 bases, and 5 bases had no gene match. This CDR3 region has 17 residues. The germline V gene has CDR1 MNHEY and CDR2 SMNVEV (reference sequence). CDR3 coding DNA: TGTGCCAGCAGTTGGGGACTAGCGGGAGGGAACCCCTACGAGCAGTACTTC. Its protein is CASSWGLAGGNPYEQYF.

The chain couples TRBV5-6 to TRBJ2-7; D possibly corresponds to TRBD1 (6 bases). This CDR3 contains 15 residues. Looked up from germline, CDR1 is SGHDT and CDR2 is YYEEEE. V was clipped by 0 bases and J by 7 bases, with 17 bases between them. The CDR3 loop is CASSLEATGWKEQYF. CDR3 in DNA: TGTGCCAGCAGCTTGGAGGCCACAGGGTGGAAGGAGCAGTACTTC.

The chain recombines TRBV14 with TRBJ1-4; D is unresolved. V lost 1 base and J 1 base, leaving 7 bases between the germline ends. This CDR3 is built from 15 residues. Germline values: CDR1 SGHDN, CDR2 FVKESK. In DNA form, the CDR3 reads TGTGCCAGCAGCCAAGCTGGCATAACTAATGAAAAACTGTTTTTT. Translated: CASSQAGITNEKLFF.

The chain carries TRBV15 and TRBJ1-4; 10 bases agree with TRBD1. The CDR3 covers 15 residues. Germline CDR1 is LNHNV and CDR2 is YYDKDF (reference sequence). V was pared by 3 bases and J by 7 bases, with 5 bases of the junction left unmatched. The CDR3 DNA reads as TGTGCCACCAGCAGCGGACAGGGGGAGGTTGAAAAACTGTTTTTT. As protein: CATSSGQGEVEKLFF.

CDR3 in amino acids: CASSTGTPQETQYF. In nucleotides, the CDR3 is TGTGCCAGCAGCACCGGGACTCCTCAAGAGACCCAGTACTTC. This chain connects TRBV5-4 to TRBJ2-5; possible D gene TRBD2, 6 bases. Germline V gives CDR1 SGHNT, CDR2 YYREEE (reference sequence). The CDR3 totals 14 residues. Between the trimmed V and J ends, which lost 4 bases and 2 bases, there was a span of 12 bases.

The rearrangement joins TRBV7-2 to TRBJ2-5, with 9 nucleotides matching TRBD2. CDR3 length equals 14 residues. The V gene's germline CDR1 is SGHTA and CDR2 FQGNSA. After removal of 3 bases from V and 3 bases from J, the junction contained 2 bases not matched to a gene. CDR3 DNA: TGTGCCAGCAGCTTCGCGGGGGGGGAAGAGACCCAGTACTTC. Its protein product is CASSFAGGEETQYF.

This clone has more than one count but fewer than ten. The V and J genes are TRBV20-1 and TRBJ1-1; D is unclear. Trimming took off 5 bases at V and 1 base at J, with 5 bases between the two ends. This CDR3 comprises 11 residues. Germline CDR1 is DFQATT and CDR2 is SNEGSKA (reference sequence). The CDR3 loop reads CSAPRNTEAFF. As DNA, the CDR3 is TGCAGTGCTCCCAGGAACACTGAAGCTTTCTTT.

This clone has just one count. V and J are TRBV15 and TRBJ2-1, with a tentative D call TRBD2 (7 bases). CDR3 length: 17 residues. V lost 0 bases and J 0 bases, leaving 12 bases between the germline ends. Germline V gene sequence: CDR1 LNHNV, CDR2 YYDKDF (reference sequence). The CDR3 spells CATSRDRGAISYNEQFF. The CDR3 DNA follows: TGTGCCACCAGCAGAGATCGGGGGGCTATCTCCTACAATGAGCAGTTCTTC.